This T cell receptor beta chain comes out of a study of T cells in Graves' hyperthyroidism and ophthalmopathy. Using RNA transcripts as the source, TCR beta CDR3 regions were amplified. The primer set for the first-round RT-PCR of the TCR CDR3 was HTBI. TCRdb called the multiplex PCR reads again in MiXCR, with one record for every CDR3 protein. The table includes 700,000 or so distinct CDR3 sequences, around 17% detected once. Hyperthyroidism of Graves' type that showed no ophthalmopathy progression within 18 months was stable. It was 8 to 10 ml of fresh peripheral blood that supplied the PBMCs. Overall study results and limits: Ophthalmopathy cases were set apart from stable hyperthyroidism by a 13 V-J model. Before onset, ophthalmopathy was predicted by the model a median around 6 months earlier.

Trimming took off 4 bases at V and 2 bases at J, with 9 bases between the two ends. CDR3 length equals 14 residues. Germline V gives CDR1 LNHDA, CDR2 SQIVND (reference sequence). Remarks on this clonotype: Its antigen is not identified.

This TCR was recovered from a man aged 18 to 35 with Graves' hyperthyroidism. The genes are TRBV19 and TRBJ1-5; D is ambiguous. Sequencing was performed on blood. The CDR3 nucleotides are TGTGCCAGTAGTAGAGGGAATCGCAATCAGCCCCAGCATTTT. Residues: CASSRGNRNQPQHF. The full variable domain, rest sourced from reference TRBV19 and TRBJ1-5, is DGGITQSPKYLFRKEGQNVTLSCEQNLNHDAMYWYRQDPGQGLRLIYYSQIVNDFQKGDIAEGYSVSREKKESFPLTVTSAQKNPTAFYLCASSRGNRNQPQHFGDGTRLSIL.